The T cell receptor (beta chain) under discussion was sequenced for a study of T cell responses to AZD1222 COVID-19 vaccine. The V end was cut by 0 bases, the J end by 4 bases, with 6 bases between. The CDR3 totals 13 residues. Timing groups of about 4 and about 12 weeks for second doses were pooled. Some clones are missing from TCRdb's copy, which holds only in-frame ones; the method was immunoSEQ multiplex PCR. The sample has 120,000 to 150,000 clones, around 84% seen once. The origin of this receptor is an adult who received the AZD1222 COVID-19 vaccine. This chain connects TRBV12-3 or TRBV12-4 to TRBJ1-2; D gene ambiguous. Sequences were derived from peripheral blood, sampled 28 days after the second AZD1222 dose. CDR3 region: CASSLARPYGYTF. CDR3 nucleotides: TGTGCCAGCAGTTTAGCCCGACCCTATGGCTACACCTTC.